Many counts were recorded for the clone carrying this T cell receptor (beta chain). The antigen is unknown. This entry is derived from a study of T cells after yellow fever vaccination. Whole-study results and caveats: Researchers report a weaker secondary response that nonetheless peaked faster, day 5 versus 15. Contaminating bulk clonotypes could be abundant in FACS-sorted repertoires. Most clones from primary vaccination resurfaced after the booster (about 95% CD4, 75% to 90% CD8).

Trimming removed 5 bases from V and 0 bases from J; junction bases left unmatched: 4. The CDR3 runs 14 residues. TCRdb re-derived calls from the 5' RACE reads in MiXCR, one entry per CDR3 protein. The repertoire has some 400,000 distinct CDR3 sequences, approximately 5.7% of them found once; the top ten carry around 16%. Sample: PBMCs, taken 5 days after the yellow fever booster vaccination. The rearrangement uses TRBV12-3 or TRBV12-4 and TRBJ2-7, with 7 positions matching TRBD1. This TCR was sampled from a man between 25 and 39 years old who received the YFV17D yellow fever vaccine. The CDR3 protein is CASSRTGHSYEQYF. CDR3 sequence (DNA): TGTGCCAGCAGTAGGACAGGCCACTCCTACGAGCAGTACTTC.